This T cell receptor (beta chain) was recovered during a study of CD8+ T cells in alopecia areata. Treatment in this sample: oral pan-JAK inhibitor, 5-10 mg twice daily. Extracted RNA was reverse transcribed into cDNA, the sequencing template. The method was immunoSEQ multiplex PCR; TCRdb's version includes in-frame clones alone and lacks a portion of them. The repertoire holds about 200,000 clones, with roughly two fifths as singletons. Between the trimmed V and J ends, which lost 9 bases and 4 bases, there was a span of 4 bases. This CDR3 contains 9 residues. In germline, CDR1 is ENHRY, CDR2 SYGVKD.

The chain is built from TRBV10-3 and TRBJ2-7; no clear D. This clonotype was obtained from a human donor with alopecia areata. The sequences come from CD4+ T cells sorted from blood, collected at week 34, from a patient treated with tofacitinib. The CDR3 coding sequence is TGTGCCATAGGTTACGAGCAGTACTTC. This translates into CAIGYEQYF.